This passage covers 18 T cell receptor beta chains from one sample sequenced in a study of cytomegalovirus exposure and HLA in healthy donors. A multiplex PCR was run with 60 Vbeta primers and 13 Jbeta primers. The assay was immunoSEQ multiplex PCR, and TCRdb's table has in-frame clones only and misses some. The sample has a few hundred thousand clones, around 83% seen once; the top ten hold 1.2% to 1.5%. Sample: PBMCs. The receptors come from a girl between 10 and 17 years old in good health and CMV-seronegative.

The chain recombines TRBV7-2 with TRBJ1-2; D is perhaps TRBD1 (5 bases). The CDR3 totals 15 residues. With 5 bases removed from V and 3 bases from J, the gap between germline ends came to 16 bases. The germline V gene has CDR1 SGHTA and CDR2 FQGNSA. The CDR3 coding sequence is TGTGCCAGCAGCCCTGAGACCAGGGTTCACTATGGCTACACCTTC. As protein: CASSPETRVHYGYTF.

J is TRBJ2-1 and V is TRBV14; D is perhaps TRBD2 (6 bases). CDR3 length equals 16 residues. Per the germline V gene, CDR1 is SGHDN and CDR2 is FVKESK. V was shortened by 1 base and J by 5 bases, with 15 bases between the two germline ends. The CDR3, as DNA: TGTGCCAGCAGCCAAGTAGGGCGGGGTTGGAACAATGAGCAGTTCTTC. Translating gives CASSQVGRGWNNEQFF.

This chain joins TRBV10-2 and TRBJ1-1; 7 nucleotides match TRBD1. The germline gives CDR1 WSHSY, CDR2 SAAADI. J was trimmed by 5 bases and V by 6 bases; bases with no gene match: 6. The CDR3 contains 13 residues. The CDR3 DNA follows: TGCGCCAGCAGCCCCCAGGGGGGAACTGAAGCTTTCTTT. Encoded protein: CASSPQGGTEAFF.

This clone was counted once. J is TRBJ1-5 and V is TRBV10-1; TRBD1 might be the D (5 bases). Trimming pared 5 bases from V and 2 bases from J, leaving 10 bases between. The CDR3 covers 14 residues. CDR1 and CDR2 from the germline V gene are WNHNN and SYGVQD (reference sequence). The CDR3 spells CASSPRVRNQPQHF. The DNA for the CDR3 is TGCGCCAGCAGTCCCAGGGTGCGCAATCAGCCCCAGCATTTT.

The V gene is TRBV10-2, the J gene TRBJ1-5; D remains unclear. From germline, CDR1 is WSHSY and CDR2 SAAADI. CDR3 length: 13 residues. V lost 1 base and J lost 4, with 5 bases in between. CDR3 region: CASSEYGNQPQHF. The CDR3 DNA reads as TGCGCCAGCAGTGAGTACGGTAATCAGCCCCAGCATTTT.

CDR3 DNA sequence: TGCGCCAGCAGCCAAAATACAGGGGGGAGTGAAGCTTTCTTT. Protein product: CASSQNTGGSEAFF. The V and J genes are TRBV4-3 and TRBJ1-1, with TRBD1 matching over 8 bases. V lost 2 bases to trimming and J lost 7 bases; unmatched junction nucleotides: 6. Germline V gives CDR1 LGHNA, CDR2 YSLEER. The CDR3 length is 14 residues.

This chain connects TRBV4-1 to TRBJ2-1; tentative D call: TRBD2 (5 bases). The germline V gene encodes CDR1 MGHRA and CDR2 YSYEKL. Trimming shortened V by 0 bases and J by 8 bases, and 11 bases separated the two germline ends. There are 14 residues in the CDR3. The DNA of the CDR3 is TGCGCCAGCAGCCAAGATAAGCCGAGGGATGAGCAGTTCTTC. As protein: CASSQDKPRDEQFF.

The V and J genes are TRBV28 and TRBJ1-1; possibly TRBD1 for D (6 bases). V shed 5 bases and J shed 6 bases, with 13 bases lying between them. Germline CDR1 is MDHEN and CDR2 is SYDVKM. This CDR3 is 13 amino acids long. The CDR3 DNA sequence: TGTGCCAGCAGTATACCAGGGGCTTCTGAAGCTTTCTTT. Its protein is CASSIPGASEAFF.

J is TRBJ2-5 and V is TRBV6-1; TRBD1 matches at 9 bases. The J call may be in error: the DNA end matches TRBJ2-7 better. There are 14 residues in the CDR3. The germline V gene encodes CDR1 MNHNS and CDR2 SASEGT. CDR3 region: CASRIGQGTYEQYF. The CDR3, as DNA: TGTGCCAGCAGGATAGGACAGGGGACCTACGAGCAGTACTTC.

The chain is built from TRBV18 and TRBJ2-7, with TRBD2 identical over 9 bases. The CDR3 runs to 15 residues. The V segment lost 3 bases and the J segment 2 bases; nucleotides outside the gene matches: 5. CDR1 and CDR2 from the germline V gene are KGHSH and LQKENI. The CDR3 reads CASSPRAGGPYEQYF. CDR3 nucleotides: TGTGCCAGCTCACCCCGGGCGGGGGGGCCCTACGAGCAGTACTTC.

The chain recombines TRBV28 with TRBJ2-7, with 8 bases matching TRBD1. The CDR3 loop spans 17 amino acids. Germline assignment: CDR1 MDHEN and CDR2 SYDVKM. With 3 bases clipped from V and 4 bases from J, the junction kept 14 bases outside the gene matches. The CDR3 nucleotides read TGTGCCAGCAGTTTTCTTCTTAACAGGGGGAAAGGGTACGAGCAGTACTTC. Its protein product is CASSFLLNRGKGYEQYF.

The CDR3 region is CASSLVGAGYGYTF. The CDR3 DNA is TGTGCCAGCAGCTTAGTGGGGGCCGGCTATGGCTACACCTTC. The chain joins TRBV7-9 to TRBJ1-2; tentatively, D is TRBD1 (6 bases). The CDR3 totals 14 residues. Germline assignment: CDR1 SEHNR and CDR2 FQNEAQ (reference sequence). The V end was cut by 1 base, the J end by 4 bases, with 10 bases between.

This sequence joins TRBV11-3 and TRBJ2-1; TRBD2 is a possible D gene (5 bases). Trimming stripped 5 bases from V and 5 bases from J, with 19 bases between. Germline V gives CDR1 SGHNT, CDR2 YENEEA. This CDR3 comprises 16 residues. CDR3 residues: CASSPDRGILNNEQFF. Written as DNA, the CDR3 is TGTGCCAGCAGCCCCGATCGGGGTATACTCAACAATGAGCAGTTCTTC.

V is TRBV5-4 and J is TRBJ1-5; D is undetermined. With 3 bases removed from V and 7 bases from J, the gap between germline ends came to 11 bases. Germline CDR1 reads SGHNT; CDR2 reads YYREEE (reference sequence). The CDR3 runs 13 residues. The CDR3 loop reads CASSSRPGQPQHF. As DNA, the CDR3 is TGTGCCAGCAGCTCCCGTCCCGGGCAGCCCCAGCATTTT. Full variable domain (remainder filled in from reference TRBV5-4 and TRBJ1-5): ETGVTQSPTHLIKTRGQQVTLRCSSQSGHNTVSWYQQALGQGPQFIFQYYREEENGRGNFPPRFSGLQFPNYSSELNVNALELDDSALYLCASSSRPGQPQHFGDGTRLSIL.

The chain's CDR3 is CASSLRRGMGQGTDTQYF. The CDR3 DNA sequence: TGTGCCAGCAGCCTAAGACGAGGGATGGGACAGGGCACAGATACGCAGTATTTT. This chain joins TRBV7-2 and TRBJ2-3; 8 nucleotides agree with TRBD1. This CDR3 comprises 18 residues. Germline V gives CDR1 SGHTA, CDR2 FQGNSA. V lost 5 bases and J lost 1; bases outside the gene matches: 14.

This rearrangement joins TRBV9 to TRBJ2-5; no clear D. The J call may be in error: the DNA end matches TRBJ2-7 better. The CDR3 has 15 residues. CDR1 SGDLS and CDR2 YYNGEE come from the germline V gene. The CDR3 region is CASSVDGWSSYEQYF. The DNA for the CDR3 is TGTGCCAGCAGCGTAGACGGGTGGAGCTCCTACGAGCAGTACTTC.

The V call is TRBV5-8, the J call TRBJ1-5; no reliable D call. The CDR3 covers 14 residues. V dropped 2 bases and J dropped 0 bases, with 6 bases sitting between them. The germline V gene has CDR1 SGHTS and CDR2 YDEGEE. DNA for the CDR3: TGTGCCAGCAGCTTTGGGAGTAGCAATCAGCCCCAGCATTTT. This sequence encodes CASSFGSSNQPQHF.

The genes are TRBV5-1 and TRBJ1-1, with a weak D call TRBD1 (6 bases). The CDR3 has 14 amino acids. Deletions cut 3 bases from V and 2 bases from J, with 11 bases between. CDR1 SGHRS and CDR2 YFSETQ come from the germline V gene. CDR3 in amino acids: CASSSWTENTEAFF. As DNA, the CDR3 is TGCGCCAGCAGCTCCTGGACAGAAAACACTGAAGCTTTCTTT.